Below are 21 T cell receptor beta chains sequenced from a single sample in a study of T cells after yellow fever vaccination. One entry per CDR3 protein, called by TCRdb with MiXCR from the 5' RACE reads. This table holds around 350,000 distinct CDR3 sequences, 6.2% found once. The starting material was PBMCs, obtained 5 days after the yellow fever booster vaccination. The receptors shown here come from a man aged 30 to 39 who received the YFV17D yellow fever vaccine.

This clonotype has more than one count but fewer than ten. The chain employs TRBV20-1 and TRBJ2-7; TRBD1 might be the D (5 bases). Trimming took 3 bases from V and 3 from J, leaving 15 bases between them. The germline V gene has CDR1 DFQATT and CDR2 SNEGSKA (reference sequence). This CDR3 has 14 residues. The CDR3 loop is CSARSEDTYYEQYF. The DNA of the CDR3 is TGCAGTGCTAGGTCTGAGGACACTTACTACGAGCAGTACTTC.

This clonotype showed up just a few times. The chain couples TRBV5-6 to TRBJ2-3, with 10 bases lining up with TRBD1. V shed 1 base, J shed 2 bases, and the junction held 7 bases outside the gene matches. This CDR3 contains 17 residues. CDR1 and CDR2 (germline): SGHDT, YYEEEE. In DNA, the CDR3 is TGTGCCAGCAGCTTGAACTTGGGACAGGGGACCACAGATACGCAGTATTTT. Protein product: CASSLNLGQGTTDTQYF.

For this clonotype: The final CDR3 position lacks the conserved phenylalanine or tryptophan, pointing to a likely read error. The V and J genes are TRBV5-1 and TRBJ2-2; 9 bases are shared with TRBD2. Trimming removed 1 base from V and 7 bases from J; junction bases left unmatched: 11. Germline CDR1 reads SGHRS; CDR2 reads YFSETQ. This CDR3 contains 17 residues. The CDR3 DNA follows: TGCGCCAGCAGCTTGAGGGTCGCGGGAGGGCCAGACGGGGAGCTGTTTCTT. It encodes CASSLRVAGGPDGELFL.

This clonotype was recorded at least ten times. The CDR3 reads CASTSPGRGETQYF. CDR3 nucleotide sequence: TGTGCCAGCACTTCCCCAGGGCGGGGGGAGACCCAGTACTTC. The gene calls are TRBV6-2 or TRBV6-3 and TRBJ2-5; 7 nucleotides match TRBD2. The germline V gene has CDR1 MNHEY and CDR2 SVGEGT. CDR3 length: 14 residues. The trim removed 7 bases at V and 5 bases at J, leaving 10 bases unmatched.

This clonotype was observed at least ten times. The V and J genes are TRBV3-1 and TRBJ2-5; D gene unclear. This CDR3 contains 12 residues. Trimming took 4 bases from V and 5 from J, leaving 8 bases between them. Germline-derived CDR1 and CDR2 are LGHDT and YNNKEL (reference sequence). The CDR3 sequence: CASSLTPETQYF. The CDR3, as DNA: TGTGCCAGCAGCCTAACCCCTGAGACCCAGTACTTC.

This clonotype occurred many times. J is TRBJ2-7 and V is TRBV12-1; no check of the table's D call, TRBD1, against the DNA was made. TRBV12-1 is a known pseudogene. This CDR3 has 16 residues. CDR3 coding DNA: TGTGCCGGCCCCGGGGGGTGTCTGAACCGCGACTACGAGCAGTACTTC. Translated: CAGPGGCLNRDYEQYF.

This clonotype was observed at least ten times. This chain uses TRBV6-2 or TRBV6-3 with TRBJ2-3; 11 positions agree with TRBD2. V lost 7 bases and J lost 3; bases outside the gene matches: 18. Germline lookup yields CDR1 MNHEY and CDR2 SVGEGT. This CDR3 has 19 residues. The CDR3 DNA reads as TGTGCCAGCAACGGAAGGCCTAAACTAGCGGGAGTGAGGACAGATACGCAGTATTTT. This encodes CASNGRPKLAGVRTDTQYF.

This clonotype came up many times. The chain's CDR3 is CASSQLGEQYF. The CDR3 nucleotides read TGTGCCAGCAGCCAATTGGGGGAGCAGTACTTC. The chain couples TRBV12-3 or TRBV12-4 to TRBJ2-7; D remains unclear. The CDR3 is 11 residues long. V was clipped by 6 bases and J by 7 bases, with 10 bases between them.

At least ten counts were recorded for this clonotype. This chain uses TRBV5-1 with TRBJ2-7; 11 nucleotides align to TRBD2. The CDR3 is made up of 17 amino acids. V shed 6 bases, J shed 6 bases, and the junction held 17 bases outside the gene matches. Per germline, CDR1 SGHRS and CDR2 YFSETQ. This CDR3 reads CASIQARTSGPRSEQYF. The DNA for the CDR3 is TGCGCCAGCATTCAAGCTCGGACTAGCGGGCCCCGTAGCGAGCAGTACTTC.

The chain is built from TRBV7-2 and TRBJ2-7; D not certain. Germline loops: CDR1 SGHTA, CDR2 FQGNSA. The CDR3 has 16 residues. Trimming removed 4 bases from V and 3 bases from J, with 19 bases in between. CDR3 bases: TGTGCCAGCAGCTCCCTCTCGGCTACTGGTAACTACGAGCAGTACTTC. It encodes CASSSLSATGNYEQYF.

This clonotype has at least ten counts. V and J are TRBV12-3 or TRBV12-4 and TRBJ2-1; D gene ambiguous. The CDR3 length is 15 residues. Between the trimmed V and J ends, which lost 2 bases and 2 bases, there was a span of 10 bases. CDR3 sequence reads: CASSLRSTAYNEQFF. In nucleotides, the CDR3 is TGTGCCAGCAGTTTAAGGTCAACAGCCTACAATGAGCAGTTCTTC.

This clonotype was seen ten or more times. The V and J genes are TRBV20-1 and TRBJ2-1; D gene unclear. The length of the CDR3 is 14 residues. Trimming shortened V by 6 bases and J by 7 bases, and 19 bases separated the two germline ends. Germline V lookup: CDR1 DFQATT, CDR2 SNEGSKA (reference sequence). The CDR3 here is CSAHTNMGSNEQFF. The DNA for the CDR3 is TGCAGTGCCCACACAAATATGGGGTCAAATGAGCAGTTCTTC.

The chain joins TRBV19 to TRBJ2-1, with 7 bases matching TRBD2. The CDR3 consists of 17 residues. CDR1 and CDR2 (germline): LNHDA, SQIVND (reference sequence). Losses at the gene ends were 8 bases for V and 4 bases for J; bases not matched to a gene: 17. The CDR3 DNA is TGTGCCAGTTCCCCCCCGCCGGGCGGGAGTCAATACAATGAGCAGTTCTTC. It yields the protein CASSPPPGGSQYNEQFF.

This clonotype has at least ten counts. This chain joins TRBV29-1 and TRBJ1-1, with D unresolved. Germline V CDR1 and CDR2: SQVTM, ANQGSEA. The V end was cut by 4 bases, the J end by 0 bases, with 3 bases between. The length of the CDR3 is 11 residues. CDR3 nucleotide sequence: TGCAGCGTTGCTATGAACACTGAAGCTTTCTTT. Translation: CSVAMNTEAFF.

This clonotype was counted ten times or more. V is TRBV10-2 and J is TRBJ2-3; D call uncertain. The germline CDR1 and CDR2 sequences are WSHSY and SAAADI. Trimming cost V 6 bases and J 0 bases, with 7 bases left between them. This CDR3 has 13 amino acids. The CDR3 loop reads CASRATSTDTQYF. In nucleotides, the CDR3 is TGCGCCAGCAGGGCCACTAGCACAGATACGCAGTATTTT.

This clonotype was observed many times. This chain joins TRBV6-2 or TRBV6-3 and TRBJ2-7; the D is unclear. The CDR3 extends over 12 amino acids. Trimming took off 2 bases at V and 3 bases at J, with 5 bases between the two ends. Germline V gives CDR1 MNHEY, CDR2 SVGEGT. The CDR3 loop reads CASSYDLYEQYF. The CDR3 nucleotides are TGTGCCAGCAGTTACGACCTCTACGAGCAGTACTTC.

This clonotype has a handful of counts. The chain has TRBV5-1 and TRBJ2-5; D assignment may be TRBD1 or TRBD2 (5 bases each). The ends were cut back, 0 bases at V and 5 bases at J, with 11 bases in the middle. CDR3 length: 14 amino acids. Germline V lookup: CDR1 SGHRS, CDR2 YFSETQ. The CDR3 loop reads CASSLVIGTETQYF. Written as DNA, the CDR3 is TGCGCCAGCAGCTTGGTAATCGGGACGGAGACCCAGTACTTC. The full variable domain, its missing parts supplied by reference TRBV5-1 and TRBJ2-5, is KAGVTQTPRYLIKTRGQQVTLSCSPISGHRSVSWYQQTPGQGLQFLFEYFSETQRNKGNFPGRFSGRQFSNSRSEMNVSTLELGDSALYLCASSLVIGTETQYFGPGTRLLVL.

This clonotype was seen at least ten times. The chain uses TRBV7-9 and TRBJ1-3, with 7 positions matching TRBD1. This CDR3 region has 14 residues. V shed 5 bases and J 8 bases; nucleotides not matched to a gene: 9. Germline loops: CDR1 SEHNR, CDR2 FQNEAQ (reference sequence). Here the CDR3 reads CASSPTARGDTIYF. In DNA, the CDR3 is TGTGCCAGCAGCCCCACGGCCAGGGGGGACACCATATATTTT.

The sample holds a few counts of this clonotype. The CDR3 sequence is CASSSRPGQGNTEAFF. CDR3 DNA: TGTGCCAGTAGTTCCCGACCGGGACAGGGGAACACTGAAGCTTTCTTT. The chain is built from TRBV19 and TRBJ1-1; TRBD1 matches at 9 bases. The CDR3 has 16 residues. Germline V gene data show CDR1 as LNHDA and CDR2 as SQIVND (reference sequence). With 5 bases clipped from V and 1 base from J, the junction kept 8 bases outside the gene matches. The whole variable domain, remainder taken from reference TRBV19 and TRBJ1-1, is DGGITQSPKYLFRKEGQNVTLSCEQNLNHDAMYWYRQDPGQGLRLIYYSQIVNDFQKGDIAEGYSVSREKKESFPLTVTSAQKNPTAFYLCASSSRPGQGNTEAFFGQGTRLTVV.

The V and J genes are TRBV6-2 or TRBV6-3 and TRBJ2-2, with TRBD2 as a possible D gene (7 bases). CDR1 and CDR2 from the germline V gene are MNHEY and SVGEGT. The V end was cut by 8 bases, the J end by 0 bases, with 13 bases between. The CDR3 totals 15 residues. CDR3 amino acids: CASLRGAANTGELFF. The CDR3 DNA follows: TGTGCCAGCCTTCGGGGGGCCGCGAACACCGGGGAGCTGTTTTTT.

The genes are TRBV3-1 and TRBJ2-2, with D possibly matching TRBD1 (6 bases). V was shortened by 2 bases and J by 4 bases, with 11 bases between the two germline ends. The CDR3 extends over 15 amino acids. Germline V gives CDR1 LGHDT, CDR2 YNNKEL (reference sequence). The CDR3 bases are TGTGCCAGCAGCCAAAGAGGGGGAACCACCGGGGAGCTGTTTTTT. It yields the protein CASSQRGGTTGELFF.